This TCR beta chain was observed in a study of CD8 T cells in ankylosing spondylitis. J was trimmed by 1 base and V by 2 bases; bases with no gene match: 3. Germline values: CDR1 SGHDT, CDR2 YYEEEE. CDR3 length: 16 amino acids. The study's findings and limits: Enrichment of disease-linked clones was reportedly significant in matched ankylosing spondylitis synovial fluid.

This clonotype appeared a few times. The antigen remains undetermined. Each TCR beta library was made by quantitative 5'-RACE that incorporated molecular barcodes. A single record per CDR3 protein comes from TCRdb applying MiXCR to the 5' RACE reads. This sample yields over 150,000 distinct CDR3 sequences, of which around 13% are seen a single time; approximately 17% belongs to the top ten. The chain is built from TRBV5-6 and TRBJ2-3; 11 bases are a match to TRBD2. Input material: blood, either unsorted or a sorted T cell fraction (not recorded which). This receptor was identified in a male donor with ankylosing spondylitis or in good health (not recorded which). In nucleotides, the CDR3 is TGTGCCAGCAGCTTCGGGACTAGCGGCCGCACAGATACGCAGTATTTT. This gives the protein CASSFGTSGRTDTQYF.